The source of this TCR beta chain is a study of metastatic and nonmetastatic thyroid tumors. Study details: Both malignant and benign thyroid patients supplied peripheral blood and tumor or nodule tissue samples, across which the repertoires of these patients were then compared.

Every patient was untreated before thyroid surgery. How the authors handled the data: To classify distant metastasis in papillary thyroid cancer, a model was built from CDR3 differences across clinicopathological groups. Using MiXCR, TCRdb reanalyzed the PCR reads. TCRdb, not the authors, supplied the V and J calls. The profile shows about 15,000 clones, about 21% of them singletons. By sample fraction, this clone is medium-sized. Its target is not known. Overall study findings and caveats: Significantly greater TCR beta diversity was reportedly found in malignant thyroid tumors than in benign nodules (in blood and tumor).

Sequenced material: blood. The sequence derives from a female donor with papillary thyroid cancer or a benign thyroid nodule (not recorded which). Some clones in this sample may be carry-over from other donors' samples.

This CDR3 is CSAKSGSFNNEQFF. In nucleotides, the CDR3 is TGCAGTGCTAAAAGCGGGAGTTTCAACAATGAGCAGTTCTTC. This chain joins TRBV20-1 and TRBJ2-1, with 8 positions matching TRBD2. This CDR3 is built from 14 residues. V shed 4 bases and J 5 bases; nucleotides not matched to a gene: 7. Germline V lookup: CDR1 DFQATT, CDR2 SNEGSKA (reference sequence).